These 4 T cell receptor beta chains share one sample of origin, sequenced in a study of T cell responses to AZD1222 COVID-19 vaccine. The data were produced by immunoSEQ multiplex PCR, yet TCRdb's version contains in-frame clones alone and is incomplete. The data show about 260,000 clones, more than 85% seen once. Sequences were derived from peripheral blood, sampled on day 0 of AZD1222 vaccination. Receptor source: an adult in good health.

The gene calls are TRBV12-3 or TRBV12-4 and TRBJ1-6; 7 nucleotides line up with TRBD1. The J segment lost 10 bases and the V segment lost 8 bases, leaving 8 bases of the junction unmatched. The CDR3 has 13 amino acids. The DNA of the CDR3 is TGTGCCAGCTACAAAGGGGGCGGGTCACCCCTCCACTTT. Residues: CASYKGGGSPLHF.

The chain has TRBV9 and TRBJ1-2; 9 bases align to TRBD1. Looked up from germline, CDR1 is SGDLS and CDR2 is YYNGEE. The CDR3 runs 14 residues. V shed 1 base, J shed 7 bases, and the junction held 5 bases outside the gene matches. CDR3 sequence: CASSVTGTGFGYTF. The CDR3 region has the DNA TGTGCCAGCAGCGTAACCGGGACAGGGTTTGGCTACACCTTC.

V gene TRBV11-1 combines with J gene TRBJ1-1; D is perhaps TRBD1 (5 bases). The CDR3 runs 13 residues. Between the trimmed V and J ends, which lost 3 bases and 1 base, there was a span of 6 bases. The germline V gene has CDR1 SGHAT and CDR2 FQDESV (reference sequence). The CDR3 DNA is TGTGCCAGCAGCTTGACAGAGAACACTGAAGCTTTCTTT. Amino acids: CASSLTENTEAFF.

The chain recombines TRBV2 with TRBJ1-5; 10 positions match TRBD1. Germline CDR1 and CDR2: SNHLY and FYNNEI. The ends lost 5 bases at V and 1 base at J; junction bases unmatched: 2. The CDR3 is 15 amino acids. The CDR3 sequence is CASSRDRGSNQPQHF. CDR3 DNA: TGTGCCAGCAGTCGGGACAGGGGAAGCAATCAGCCCCAGCATTTT.